Listed below are T cell receptor beta chains from one sample, sequenced in a study of shared clonotypes between healthy human individuals. Method: immunoSEQ multiplex PCR; TCRdb's copy keeps in-frame clones and lacks some. The sample records roughly 2 million clones, more than 90% being singletons. Specimen: naive CD4+ T cells sorted from blood. The receptor source for this set is a man younger than 30 in good health. Both conserved end residues are part of each CDR3. A D gene is named only where the DNA matches it firmly. Size is stated for part of the rows, as once, few or many counts, or as a class when the clone is expanded.

V gene: TRBV5-1; D gene: TRBD1; J gene: TRBJ2-2; clone size: once; CDR3 protein: CASGQGNTGELFF; CDR3 DNA: TGCGCCAGCGGACAGGGGAACACCGGGGAGCTGTTTTTT
V gene: TRBV5-1; D gene: -; J gene: TRBJ2-7; clone size: -; CDR3 protein: CASSSSSGEGPYEQYF; CDR3 DNA: TGCGCCAGCAGTTCTAGCTCAGGGGAGGGCCCCTACGAGCAGTACTTC
V gene: TRBV10-2; D gene: -; J gene: TRBJ2-1; clone size: -; CDR3 protein: CASRGTGTRTYNEQFF; CDR3 DNA: TGCGCCAGCAGGGGGACCGGGACACGGACCTACAATGAGCAGTTCTTC
V gene: TRBV29-1; D gene: -; J gene: TRBJ1-6; clone size: -; CDR3 protein: CSVMSSYNSPLHF; CDR3 DNA: TGCAGCGTGATGAGCTCCTATAATTCACCCCTCCACTTT
V gene: TRBV5-1; D gene: -; J gene: TRBJ2-1; clone size: -; CDR3 protein: CASSLDWNANNEQFF; CDR3 DNA: TGCGCCAGCAGCTTGGATTGGAACGCAAACAATGAGCAGTTCTTC
V gene: TRBV5-1; D gene: -; J gene: TRBJ2-7; clone size: -; CDR3 protein: CASSLGQARGGYEQYF; CDR3 DNA: TGCGCCAGCAGCTTGGGACAGGCCCGAGGGGGCTACGAGCAGTACTTC
V gene: TRBV6-5; D gene: -; J gene: TRBJ1-4; clone size: -; CDR3 protein: CASSRRGEKLFF; CDR3 DNA: TGTGCCAGCAGCCGAAGGGGGGAAAAACTGTTTTTT
V gene: TRBV19; D gene: TRBD1; J gene: TRBJ1-4; clone size: -; CDR3 protein: CASSGPGGDNEKLFF; CDR3 DNA: TGTGCCAGTAGTGGCCCAGGGGGCGATAATGAAAAACTGTTTTTT
V gene: TRBV2; D gene: -; J gene: TRBJ2-3; clone size: -; CDR3 protein: CASIESTGGTDTQYF; CDR3 DNA: TGTGCCAGCATTGAGAGTACAGGAGGCACAGATACGCAGTATTTT
V gene: TRBV25-1; D gene: -; J gene: TRBJ2-1; clone size: -; CDR3 protein: CASSEWRGRFNEQFF; CDR3 DNA: TGTGCCAGCAGTGAATGGAGGGGCAGGTTCAATGAGCAGTTCTTC
V gene: TRBV18; D gene: TRBD1; J gene: TRBJ1-2; clone size: -; CDR3 protein: CASSPGQGVGGYTF; CDR3 DNA: TGTGCCAGCTCGCCGGGACAGGGGGTCGGTGGCTACACCTTC
V gene: TRBV5-1; D gene: TRBD1; J gene: TRBJ1-3; clone size: -; CDR3 protein: CASSLTGGSGNTIYF; CDR3 DNA: TGCGCCAGCAGCCTAACAGGGGGCTCTGGAAACACCATATATTTT
V gene: TRBV18; D gene: TRBD1; J gene: TRBJ2-1; clone size: once; CDR3 protein: CASSPGTGLYNEQFF; CDR3 DNA: TGTGCCAGCTCACCCGGGACAGGGCTTTACAATGAGCAGTTCTTC
V gene: TRBV5-4; D gene: TRBD1; J gene: TRBJ1-6; clone size: -; CDR3 protein: CASSLGGGDSPLHF; CDR3 DNA: TGTGCCAGCAGCTTGGGAGGGGGCGATTCACCCCTCCACTTT
V gene: TRBV7-9; D gene: TRBD1; J gene: TRBJ2-5; clone size: -; CDR3 protein: CASSLQRTGGQETQYF; CDR3 DNA: TGTGCCAGCAGCTTACAACGGACAGGGGGGCAAGAGACCCAGTACTTC
V gene: TRBV19; D gene: -; J gene: TRBJ1-1; clone size: -; CDR3 protein: CASSIGENTEAFF; CDR3 DNA: TGTGCCAGTAGTATAGGAGAGAACACTGAAGCTTTCTTT
V gene: TRBV5-1; D gene: -; J gene: TRBJ2-1; clone size: -; CDR3 protein: CASSRSSTRNEQFF; CDR3 DNA: TGCGCCAGCAGCAGATCATCAACAAGAAATGAGCAGTTCTTC
V gene: TRBV28; D gene: -; J gene: TRBJ2-2; clone size: -; CDR3 protein: CASSLVGTGELFF; CDR3 DNA: TGTGCCAGCAGTCTTGTTGGCACCGGGGAGCTGTTTTTT
V gene: TRBV19; D gene: TRBD1; J gene: TRBJ2-7; clone size: -; CDR3 protein: CASSIAQGAEQYF; CDR3 DNA: TGTGCCAGTAGTATAGCTCAGGGGGCCGAGCAGTACTTC
V gene: TRBV2; D gene: -; J gene: TRBJ2-1; clone size: -; CDR3 protein: CASSVTSSYNEQFF; CDR3 DNA: TGTGCCAGCAGTGTTACTTCCTCATACAATGAGCAGTTCTTC
V gene: TRBV30; D gene: TRBD1; J gene: TRBJ1-4; clone size: -; CDR3 protein: CAWSVGQKNEKLFF; CDR3 DNA: TGTGCCTGGAGTGTGGGACAGAAGAATGAAAAACTGTTTTTT
V gene: TRBV5-1; D gene: TRBD1; J gene: TRBJ2-7; clone size: -; CDR3 protein: CASSRGRDRDNEQYF; CDR3 DNA: TGCGCCAGCAGCCGGGGTCGGGACAGGGATAACGAGCAGTACTTC
V gene: TRBV6-1; D gene: TRBD1; J gene: TRBJ2-7; clone size: -; CDR3 protein: CASSKAWGQGGYEQYF; CDR3 DNA: TGTGCCAGCAGTAAAGCGTGGGGACAGGGGGGCTACGAGCAGTACTTC
V gene: TRBV5-1; D gene: TRBD2; J gene: TRBJ2-3; clone size: -; CDR3 protein: CASSPTSGISTDTQYF; CDR3 DNA: TGCGCCAGCAGCCCGACTAGCGGGATTAGCACAGATACGCAGTATTTT